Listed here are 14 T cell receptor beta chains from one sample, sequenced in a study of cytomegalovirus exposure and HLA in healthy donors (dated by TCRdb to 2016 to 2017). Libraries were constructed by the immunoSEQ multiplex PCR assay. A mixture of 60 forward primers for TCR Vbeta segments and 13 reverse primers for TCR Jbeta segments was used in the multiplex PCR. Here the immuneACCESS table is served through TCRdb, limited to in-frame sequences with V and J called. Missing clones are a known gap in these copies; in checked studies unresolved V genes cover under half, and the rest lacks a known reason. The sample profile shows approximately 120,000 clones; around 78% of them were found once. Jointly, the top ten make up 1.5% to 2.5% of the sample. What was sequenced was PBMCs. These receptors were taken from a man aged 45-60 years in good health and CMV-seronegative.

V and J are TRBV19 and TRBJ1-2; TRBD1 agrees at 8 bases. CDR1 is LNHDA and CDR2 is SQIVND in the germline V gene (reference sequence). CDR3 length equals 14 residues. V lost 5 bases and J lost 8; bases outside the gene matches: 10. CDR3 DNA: TGTGCCAGTAGTCCCTGGGGACAGGTCTTCGGCTACACCTTC. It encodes CASSPWGQVFGYTF.

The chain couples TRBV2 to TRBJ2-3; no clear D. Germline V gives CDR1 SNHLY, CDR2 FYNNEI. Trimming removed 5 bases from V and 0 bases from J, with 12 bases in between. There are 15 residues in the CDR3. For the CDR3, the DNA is TGTGCCAGCAGTACTGCCCCCGCTAGCACAGATACGCAGTATTTT. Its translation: CASSTAPASTDTQYF.

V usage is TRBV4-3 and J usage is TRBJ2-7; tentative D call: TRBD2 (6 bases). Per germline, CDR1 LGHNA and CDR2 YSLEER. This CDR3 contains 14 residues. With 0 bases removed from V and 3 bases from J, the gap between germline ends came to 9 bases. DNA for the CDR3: TGCGCCAGCAGCCAAGAGTTAGCGGACTACGAGCAGTACTTC. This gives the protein CASSQELADYEQYF.

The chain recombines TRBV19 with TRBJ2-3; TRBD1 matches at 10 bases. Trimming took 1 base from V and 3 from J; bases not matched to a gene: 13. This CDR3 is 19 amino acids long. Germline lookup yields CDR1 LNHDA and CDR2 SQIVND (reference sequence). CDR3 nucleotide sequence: TGTGCCAGTAGTATAGGGACCGGGACAGGGGAGAGAGGAACAGATACGCAGTATTTT. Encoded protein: CASSIGTGTGERGTDTQYF.

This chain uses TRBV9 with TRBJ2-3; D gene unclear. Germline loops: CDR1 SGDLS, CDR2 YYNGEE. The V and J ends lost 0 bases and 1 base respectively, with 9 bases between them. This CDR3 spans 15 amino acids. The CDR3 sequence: CASSVGELGTDTQYF. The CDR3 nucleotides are TGTGCCAGCAGCGTAGGAGAGTTGGGCACAGATACGCAGTATTTT.

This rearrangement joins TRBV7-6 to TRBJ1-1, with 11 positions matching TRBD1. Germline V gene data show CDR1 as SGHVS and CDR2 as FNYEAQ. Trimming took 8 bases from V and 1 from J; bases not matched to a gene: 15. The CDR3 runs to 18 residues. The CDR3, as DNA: TGTGCCAGCTTACCCGGGACAGGGGGAATGGGGGGGAACACTGAAGCTTTCTTT. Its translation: CASLPGTGGMGGNTEAFF.

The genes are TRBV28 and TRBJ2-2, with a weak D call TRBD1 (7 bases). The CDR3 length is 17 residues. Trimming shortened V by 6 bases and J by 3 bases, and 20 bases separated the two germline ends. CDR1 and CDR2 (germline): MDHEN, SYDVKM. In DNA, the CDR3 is TGTGCCAGCAGCTCAAACAGGGGCGGGGTGGACACCGGGGAGCTGTTTTTT. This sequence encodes CASSSNRGGVDTGELFF. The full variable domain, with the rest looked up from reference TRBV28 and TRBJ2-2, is DVKVTQSSRYLVKRTGEKVFLECVQDMDHENMFWYRQDPGLGLRLIYFSYDVKMKEKGDIPEGYSVSREKKERFSLILESASTNQTSMYLCASSSNRGGVDTGELFFGEGSRLTVL.

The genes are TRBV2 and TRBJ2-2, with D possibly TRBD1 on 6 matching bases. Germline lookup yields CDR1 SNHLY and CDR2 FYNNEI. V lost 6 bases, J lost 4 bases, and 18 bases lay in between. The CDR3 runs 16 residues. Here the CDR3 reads CASSALAPRGTGELFF. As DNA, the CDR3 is TGTGCCAGCAGCGCCCTCGCCCCCAGGGGCACCGGGGAGCTGTTTTTT.

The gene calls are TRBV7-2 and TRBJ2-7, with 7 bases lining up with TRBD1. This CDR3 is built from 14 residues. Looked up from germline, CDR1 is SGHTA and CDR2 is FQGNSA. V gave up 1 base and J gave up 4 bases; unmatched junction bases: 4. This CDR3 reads CASSLDWDRYEQYF. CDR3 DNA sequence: TGTGCCAGCAGCTTAGACTGGGACAGATACGAGCAGTACTTC.

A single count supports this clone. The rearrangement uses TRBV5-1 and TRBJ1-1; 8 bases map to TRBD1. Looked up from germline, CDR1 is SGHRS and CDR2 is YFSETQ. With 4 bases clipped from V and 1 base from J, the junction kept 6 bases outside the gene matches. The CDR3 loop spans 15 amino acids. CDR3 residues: CASSPQGAGNTEAFF. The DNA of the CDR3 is TGCGCCAGCAGCCCCCAGGGGGCCGGGAACACTGAAGCTTTCTTT.

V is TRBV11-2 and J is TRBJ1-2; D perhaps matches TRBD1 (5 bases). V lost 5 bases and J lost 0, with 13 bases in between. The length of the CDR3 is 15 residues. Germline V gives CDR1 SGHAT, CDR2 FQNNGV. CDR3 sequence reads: CASSPQTASNYGYTF. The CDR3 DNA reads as TGTGCCAGCAGCCCGCAGACAGCATCTAACTATGGCTACACCTTC.

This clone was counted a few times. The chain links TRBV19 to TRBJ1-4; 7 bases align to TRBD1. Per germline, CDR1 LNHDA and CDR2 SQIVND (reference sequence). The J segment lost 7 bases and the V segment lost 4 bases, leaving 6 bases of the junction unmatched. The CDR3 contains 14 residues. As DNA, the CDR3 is TGTGCCAGTAGTACGGGACAGAGACGTGAAAAACTGTTTTTT. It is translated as CASSTGQRREKLFF.

CDR3: CATSRGGQGARYEQYF. CDR3 DNA: TGTGCCACCAGCAGGGGGGGACAGGGGGCCCGGTACGAGCAGTACTTC. The gene calls are TRBV15 and TRBJ2-7, with 12 bases that match TRBD1. After removal of 3 bases from V and 4 bases from J, the junction contained 7 bases not matched to a gene. This CDR3 is 16 amino acids long. CDR1 is LNHNV, CDR2 YYDKDF, per germline (reference sequence).

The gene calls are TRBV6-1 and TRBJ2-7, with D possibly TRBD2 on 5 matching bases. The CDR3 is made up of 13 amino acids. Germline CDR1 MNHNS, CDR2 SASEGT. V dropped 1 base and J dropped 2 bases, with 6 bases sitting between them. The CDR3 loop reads CASSEVGAYEQYV. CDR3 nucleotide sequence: TGTGCCAGCAGTGAAGTGGGAGCCTACGAGCAGTACGTC.